What follows are 23 T cell receptor beta chains derived from one specimen sequenced in a study of blood T cell dynamics during melanoma immunotherapy. The assay was immunoSEQ multiplex PCR, and TCRdb's table has in-frame clones only and misses some. Seen here are about 10,000 clones, 75% to 90% observed once, and the top ten hold about 4%. Time point in this sample: week 3, after first cycle of checkpoint inhibitor. The source was blood, collected from a patient treated with checkpoint blockade. Source of these receptors: a human donor with melanoma.

V is TRBV23-1 and J is TRBJ2-7; D gene unclear. TRBV23-1 carries the ORF label, with uncertain function. The CDR3 extends over 14 amino acids. V lost 2 bases and J lost 3, with 11 bases in between. The DNA of the CDR3 is TGCGCCAGCAGTCAAAAAGTAGTCCACTACGAGCAGTACTTC. This translates into CASSQKVVHYEQYF.

CDR3 residues: CASSPGWGRNTEAFF. CDR3 in DNA: TGCGCCAGCAGCCCCGGATGGGGAAGGAACACTGAAGCTTTCTTT. The J gene is TRBJ1-1, the V gene TRBV5-1; D gene uncertain. Germline lookup yields CDR1 SGHRS and CDR2 YFSETQ. The CDR3 consists of 15 residues. Deletions cut 4 bases from V and 1 base from J, with 14 bases between. Together with reference TRBV5-1 and TRBJ1-1, the CDR3 gives the full variable domain: KAGVTQTPRYLIKTRGQQVTLSCSPISGHRSVSWYQQTPGQGLQFLFEYFSETQRNKGNFPGRFSGRQFSNSRSEMNVSTLELGDSALYLCASSPGWGRNTEAFFGQGTRLTVV.

The chain employs TRBV28 and TRBJ1-5; D perhaps matches TRBD1 (5 bases). Germline CDR1 and CDR2: MDHEN and SYDVKM. V was clipped by 7 bases and J by 6 bases, with 16 bases between them. The CDR3 is 14 amino acids. CDR3 bases: TGTGCCAGCAAGAGTTTTCAGGGAAGTCAGCCCCAGCATTTT. Its protein is CASKSFQGSQPQHF.

V usage is TRBV29-1 and J usage is TRBJ1-2; D is unclear. Germline V gene sequence: CDR1 SQVTM, CDR2 ANQGSEA. V gave up 2 bases and J gave up 8 bases, with 15 bases separating them. This CDR3 has 13 residues. The CDR3 spells CSVESGKDGGYTF. The CDR3 DNA sequence: TGCAGCGTTGAATCCGGGAAGGACGGCGGCTACACCTTC.

V and J are TRBV28 and TRBJ1-1, with 8 nucleotides matching TRBD1. The ends lost 5 bases at V and 4 bases at J; junction bases unmatched: 6. Germline lookup yields CDR1 MDHEN and CDR2 SYDVKM. The CDR3 has 14 amino acids. In DNA form, the CDR3 reads TGTGCCAGCAGTAGACAGGGGCTCGGCACTGAAGCTTTCTTT. It encodes CASSRQGLGTEAFF.

The chain links TRBV5-1 to TRBJ2-1, with D possibly being TRBD1 (5 bases). Germline CDR1 SGHRS, CDR2 YFSETQ. The CDR3 extends over 14 amino acids. V lost 0 bases and J 5 bases, leaving 9 bases between the germline ends. The CDR3 coding sequence is TGCGCCAGCAGCTTGGGGGCAGGGCACAATGAGCAGTTCTTC. It codes for CASSLGAGHNEQFF.

The V and J genes are TRBV7-9 and TRBJ2-1, with 9 bases identical to TRBD1. V trimming: 2 bases; J trimming: 4 bases; junction bases outside the gene matches: 6. The CDR3 extends over 16 amino acids. Germline lookup yields CDR1 SEHNR and CDR2 FQNEAQ (reference sequence). CDR3 protein: CASSLTGGLGYNEQFF. CDR3 bases: TGTGCCAGCAGCTTAACAGGGGGCTTAGGATACAATGAGCAGTTCTTC. The full variable domain, completed using reference TRBV7-9 and TRBJ2-1, is DTGVSQNPRHKITKRGQNVTFRCDPISEHNRLYWYRQTLGQGPEFLTYFQNEAQLEKSRLLSDRFSAERPKGSFSTLEIQRTEQGDSAMYLCASSLTGGLGYNEQFFGPGTRLTVL.

This chain links TRBV15 with TRBJ2-1; D is unclear. The V end lost 1 base, the J end lost 5 bases, and 6 bases lay between the germline ends. Germline CDR1 is LNHNV and CDR2 is YYDKDF (reference sequence). This CDR3 is built from 13 residues. The CDR3 DNA reads as TGTGCCACCAGCAGAGCGAGCCACAATGAGCAGTTCTTC. It yields the protein CATSRASHNEQFF.

This clone was observed a single time. The chain is built from TRBV19 and TRBJ1-1; D gene ambiguous. In germline, CDR1 is LNHDA, CDR2 SQIVND (reference sequence). The CDR3 consists of 12 residues. Trimming removed 10 bases at V and 1 base at J, with 10 bases between. The CDR3 DNA reads TGTGCCACCATAGGTGGGAACACTGAAGCTTTCTTT. Protein sequence: CATIGGNTEAFF.

CDR3 loop: CASSAAQIGYEQYF. CDR3 bases: TGTGCCAGCAGCGCCGCGCAGATTGGCTACGAGCAGTACTTC. The rearrangement links TRBV7-9 to TRBJ2-7; D gene unclear. The CDR3 sequence is 14 residues long. Trimming removed 5 bases at V and 3 bases at J, with 14 bases between. Germline assignment: CDR1 SEHNR and CDR2 FQNEAQ (reference sequence).

J is TRBJ1-1 and V is TRBV6-5; D possibly corresponds to TRBD1 (6 bases). V gave up 5 bases and J gave up 0 bases, with 13 bases separating them. CDR1 and CDR2 from the germline V gene are MNHEY and SVGAGI. The CDR3 is made up of 15 amino acids. CDR3 bases: TGTGCCAGCAGTCGACGGACAGCAATGAACACTGAAGCTTTCTTT. Residues: CASSRRTAMNTEAFF.

This clone was counted once. The rearrangement uses TRBV9 and TRBJ2-3; no reliable D call. CDR3 size: 16 residues. CDR1 and CDR2 from the germline V gene are SGDLS and YYNGEE. V was shortened by 5 bases and J by 0 bases, with 16 bases between the two germline ends. In DNA form, the CDR3 reads TGTGCCAGCAGTTCCGGGCCATTGTCCAGCACAGATACGCAGTATTTT. Its translation is CASSSGPLSSTDTQYF.

This chain uses TRBV19 with TRBJ2-1; maybe TRBD2 (5 bases). The CDR3 covers 15 residues. The germline V gene has CDR1 LNHDA and CDR2 SQIVND (reference sequence). Trimming took off 2 bases at V and 4 bases at J, with 12 bases between the two ends. Here the CDR3 DNA reads TGTGCCAGTAGTATATTCGGGGATGGGTACAATGAGCAGTTCTTC. Protein sequence: CASSIFGDGYNEQFF.

The chain links TRBV4-1 to TRBJ2-7; 11 positions agree with TRBD1. Germline V gene lookup returns CDR1 MGHRA and CDR2 YSYEKL. The CDR3 runs to 17 residues. The V gene end was trimmed by 2 bases and the J gene end by 2 bases; junction bases not matched to a gene: 8. The CDR3 DNA sequence: TGCGCCAGCAGCCAATACTCTCCGGGACAGGGGGCCTACGAGCAGTACTTC. Translating it yields CASSQYSPGQGAYEQYF.

The CDR3 is CASTGNSGAGQFF. CDR3 nucleotides: TGTGCCAGCACCGGGAATTCAGGGGCTGGGCAGTTCTTC. The gene calls are TRBV2 and TRBJ2-1; D is possibly TRBD1 (6 bases). In germline, CDR1 is SNHLY, CDR2 FYNNEI. CDR3 length: 13 residues. Trimming removed 7 bases from V and 12 bases from J, with 19 bases in between.

The genes are TRBV5-1 and TRBJ2-3, with unresolved D. CDR1 and CDR2 (germline): SGHRS, YFSETQ. V was cut by 4 bases and J by 0 bases, with 15 bases left in between. This CDR3 region has 16 residues. DNA of the CDR3: TGCGCCAGCAGCCGGGCAGACCCCTATAGCACAGATACGCAGTATTTT. Translating gives CASSRADPYSTDTQYF.

The rearrangement joins TRBV9 to TRBJ1-5; TRBD1 might be the D (5 bases). The V end was cut by 0 bases, the J end by 5 bases, with 12 bases between. Germline CDR1 SGDLS, CDR2 YYNGEE. CDR3 size: 15 residues. The CDR3 DNA sequence: TGTGCCAGCAGCGTAGGGGGACGAGTCGATCAGCCCCAGCATTTT. Its translation is CASSVGGRVDQPQHF.

V gene TRBV6-4 combines with J gene TRBJ2-5; 8 nucleotides align to TRBD2. This CDR3 is 13 amino acids long. CDR1 and CDR2 from the germline V gene are MRHNA and SNTAGT. J was trimmed by 9 bases and V by 3 bases; bases with no gene match: 6. The CDR3 is CASSEREGLAQYF. The CDR3 DNA sequence: TGTGCCAGCAGTGAACGGGAGGGCTTGGCCCAGTACTTC.

This clone occurred once. The genes are TRBV7-8 and TRBJ2-7, with D uncertain. CDR3 size: 15 residues. Trimming removed 8 bases at V and 7 bases at J, with 24 bases between. Germline V gene lookup returns CDR1 SGHVS and CDR2 FQNEAQ. DNA for the CDR3: TGTGCCAGCTGCTCGAGGAGAGTACCTTGTTTGGAGCAGTACTTC. Protein: CASCSRRVPCLEQYF.

V usage is TRBV15 and J usage is TRBJ1-5; D not resolved. This CDR3 region has 12 residues. The V end lost 2 bases, the J end lost 5 bases, and 4 bases lay between the germline ends. In germline, CDR1 is LNHNV, CDR2 YYDKDF (reference sequence). The chain's CDR3 is CATSRPDQPQHF. CDR3 nucleotides: TGTGCCACCAGCAGACCTGATCAGCCCCAGCATTTT.

The chain couples TRBV4-3 to TRBJ2-5; the match to TRBD2 covers 7 bases. The CDR3 length is 14 residues. Germline CDR1 reads LGHNA; CDR2 reads YSLEER. V was clipped by 0 bases and J by 5 bases; unmatched bases: 3. CDR3 nucleotide sequence: TGCGCCAGCAGCCAAGATACTAGCGTGGAGACCCAGTACTTC. Its translation is CASSQDTSVETQYF.

The rearrangement uses TRBV28 and TRBJ2-7; no reliable D call. The CDR3 has 12 amino acids. Per the germline V gene, CDR1 is MDHEN and CDR2 is SYDVKM. With 6 bases removed from V and 4 bases from J, the gap between germline ends came to 10 bases. CDR3 sequence reads: CASSLLAYEQYF. The CDR3 DNA reads as TGTGCCAGCAGCCTCTTAGCATACGAGCAGTACTTC.

The CDR3 protein is CASSLGVGGTHEKLFF. The CDR3 DNA reads as TGCGCCAGCAGCCTGGGTGTGGGGGGGACACATGAAAAACTGTTTTTT. J is TRBJ1-4 and V is TRBV5-1, with a possible D match to TRBD1 (6 bases). This CDR3 has 16 residues. V was trimmed by 4 bases and J by 6 bases, leaving 19 bases between them. Per germline, CDR1 SGHRS and CDR2 YFSETQ.